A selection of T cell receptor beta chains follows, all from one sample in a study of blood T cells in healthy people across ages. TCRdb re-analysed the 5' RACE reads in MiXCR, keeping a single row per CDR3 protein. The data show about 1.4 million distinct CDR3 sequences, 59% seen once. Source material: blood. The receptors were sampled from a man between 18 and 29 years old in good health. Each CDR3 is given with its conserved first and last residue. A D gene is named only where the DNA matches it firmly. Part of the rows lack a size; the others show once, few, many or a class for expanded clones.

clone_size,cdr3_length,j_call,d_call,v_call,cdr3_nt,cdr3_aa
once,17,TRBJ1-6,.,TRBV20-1,TGCAGTGCTAGGGCCTCCGGAGAGGCCTCTTCGATTTCACCCCTCCACTTT,CSARASGEASSISPLHF
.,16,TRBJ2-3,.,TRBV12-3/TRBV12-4,TGTGCCAGCAGTTTCTGGGACGGGCGGGCCACAGATACGCAGTATTTT,CASSFWDGRATDTQYF
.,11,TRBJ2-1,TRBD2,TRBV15,TGTGCCACCCTCGCCGCGGGAGGGCAGTTCTTC,CATLAAGGQFF
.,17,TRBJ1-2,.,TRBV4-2,TGTGCCAGCAGCCAAGAGGCCGGACGGACCCCTAACTATGGCTACACCTTC,CASSQEAGRTPNYGYTF
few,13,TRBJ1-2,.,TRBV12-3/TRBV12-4,TGTGCCAGCAACCCTCGTGCGGGGCGCGGCTACACCTTC,CASNPRAGRGYTF
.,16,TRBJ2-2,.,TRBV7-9,TGTGCCAGCAGCCCTAAACAGGGCCCGAACACCGGGGAGCTGTTTTTT,CASSPKQGPNTGELFF
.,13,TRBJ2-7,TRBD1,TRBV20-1,TGCAGTGCCACGGGACAGGATTCCTACGAGCAGTACTTC,CSATGQDSYEQYF
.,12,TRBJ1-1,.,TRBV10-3,TGTGCCATCATGTCAGGCGGCCTTAAAGCTTTCTTT,CAIMSGGLKAFF
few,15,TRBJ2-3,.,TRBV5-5,TGTGCCAGCAGCTTGGTGTATCGGTCAGGGGATACGCAGTATTTT,CASSLVYRSGDTQYF
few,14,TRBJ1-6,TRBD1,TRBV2,TGTGCCAGCAGCCTAGACAGGGGGTACTCACCCCTCCACTTT,CASSLDRGYSPLHF
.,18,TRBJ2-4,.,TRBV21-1,TGTGCCAGCAGCAAAGGGGGTGGAGATGCCGTAGCCAAAAACATTCAGTACTTC,CASSKGGGDAVAKNIQYF
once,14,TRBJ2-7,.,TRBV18,TGTGCCAGCTCACCAGGACGCCGGCTGGACGAGCAGTACTTC,CASSPGRRLDEQYF
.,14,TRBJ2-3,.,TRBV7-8,TGTGCCAGCAGCTTAAGGGGACGGGGAGATACGCAGTATTTT,CASSLRGRGDTQYF
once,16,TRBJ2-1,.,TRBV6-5,TGTGCCAGCAGTTACTCGAGTCCCATCGGGGGCAATGAGCAGTTCTTC,CASSYSSPIGGNEQFF
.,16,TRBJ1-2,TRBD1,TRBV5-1,TGCGCCAGCAGCTTTGGGACAGGGGCGAAGAACTATGGCTACACCTTC,CASSFGTGAKNYGYTF
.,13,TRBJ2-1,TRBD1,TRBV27,TGTGCCGCCCAGGGGGCCTCCTACAATGAGCAGTTCTTC,CAAQGASYNEQFF
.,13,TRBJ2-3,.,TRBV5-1,TGCGCCAGCAGCTCCCTTCCGGGGGATACGCAGTATTTT,CASSSLPGDTQYF
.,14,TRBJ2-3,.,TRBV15,TGTGCCACCAGCAGAGATCCCAGGGTAGATACGCAGTATTTT,CATSRDPRVDTQYF
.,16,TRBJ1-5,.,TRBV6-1,TGTGCCAGCAGTATATCATCAGGGCTTAGCAATCAGCCCCAGCATTTT,CASSISSGLSNQPQHF
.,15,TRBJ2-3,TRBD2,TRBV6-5,TGTGCCAGCAGTTCTAGCGGGGGGCCGCTAGATACGCAGTATTTT,CASSSSGGPLDTQYF
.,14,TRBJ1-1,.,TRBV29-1,TGCAGCGTTGCGTCCCTAAGGGAGAACACTGAAGCTTTCTTT,CSVASLRENTEAFF
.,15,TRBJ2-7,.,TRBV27,TGTGCCAGCAGTTGGGACGGCACAAACCCCTACGAGCAGTACTTC,CASSWDGTNPYEQYF
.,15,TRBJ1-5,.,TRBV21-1,TGTGCCAACCTGACAGGGGGGAGTCTCAATCAGCCCCAGCATTTT,CANLTGGSLNQPQHF
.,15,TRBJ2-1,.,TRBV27,TGTGCCAGCAGTTTATTCAGGGAAGCCCGCAATGAGCAGTTCTTC,CASSLFREARNEQFF
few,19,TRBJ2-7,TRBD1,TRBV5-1,TGCGCCAGCAACTTGGGGACCGGGACAGCAACACCGTACTCCTACGAGCAGTACTTC,CASNLGTGTATPYSYEQYF
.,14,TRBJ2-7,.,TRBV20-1,TGCAGTGCTAGTACGGAGGGCCCCTCCTACGAGCAGTACTTC,CSASTEGPSYEQYF
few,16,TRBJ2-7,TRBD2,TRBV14,TGTGCCAGCAGCCATTCGGGGCAGCGGGGGTCTTTCGAGCAGTACTTC,CASSHSGQRGSFEQYF
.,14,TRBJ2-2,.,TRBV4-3,TGCGCCAGCAGCCATTCACAGGGAACCGGGGAGCTGTTTTTT,CASSHSQGTGELFF
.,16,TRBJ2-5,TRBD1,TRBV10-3,TGTGCCATCAGTGAGGGGGACAGGGGCCCTCAAGAGACCCAGTACTTC,CAISEGDRGPQETQYF
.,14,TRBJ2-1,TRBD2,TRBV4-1,TGCACCAGCAGGGCTAGCGGGGACCTCGGTGAGCAGTTCTTC,CTSRASGDLGEQFF
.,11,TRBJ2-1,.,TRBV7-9,TGTAGCGCGGACCGGACAAATGAGCAGTTCTTC,CSADRTNEQFF
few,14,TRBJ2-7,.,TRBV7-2,TGTGCCAGCAGCTTAGGACACCTAAGTGGCGAGCAGTACTTC,CASSLGHLSGEQYF
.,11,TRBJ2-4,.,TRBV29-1,TGCAGCGGTATTTATGGAAACATTCAGTACTTC,CSGIYGNIQYF
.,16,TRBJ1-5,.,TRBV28,TGTGCCAGCAGTACCCCCGGCAGGGTCCGGGCTCAGCCCCAGCATTTT,CASSTPGRVRAQPQHF
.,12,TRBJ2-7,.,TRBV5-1,TGCGCCAGCTGCGGGGAATCCTACGAGCAGTACTTC,CASCGESYEQYF
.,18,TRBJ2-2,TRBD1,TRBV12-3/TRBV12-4,TGTGCCAGCAGTCTCCCCGGACAGGGGGCATTCGAATCGGAGGAGCTGTTTTTT,CASSLPGQGAFESEELFF
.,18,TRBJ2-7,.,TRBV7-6,TGTGCCAGCAGCTTAGTTAGACAGGAGACAAAGGCTCCCTACGAGCAGTACTTC,CASSLVRQETKAPYEQYF
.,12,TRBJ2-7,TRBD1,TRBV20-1,TGCAGTGCTACAAACAGGGGCTACGAGCAGTACTTC,CSATNRGYEQYF
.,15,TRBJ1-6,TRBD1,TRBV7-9,TGTGCCAGCAGCTACCCGGACAGGGAGAATTCACCCCTCCACTTT,CASSYPDRENSPLHF
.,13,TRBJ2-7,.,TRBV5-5,TGTGCCAGCAGTTGGAATAGGGGCTACGAGCAGTACTTC,CASSWNRGYEQYF
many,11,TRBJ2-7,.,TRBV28,TGTGCCAGCAGTTTGCGACACGAGCAGTACTTC,CASSLRHEQYF
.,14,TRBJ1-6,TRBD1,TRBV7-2,TGTGCCAGCAGCTTAACGGGACAGGATTCACCCCTCCACTTT,CASSLTGQDSPLHF
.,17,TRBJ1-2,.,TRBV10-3,TGTGCCATCAGTGAGTCGAGGCCAAGGAAACCTAACTATGGCTACACCTTC,CAISESRPRKPNYGYTF
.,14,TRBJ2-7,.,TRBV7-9,TGTGCCAGCAGCTTAGCCCCTGGAACCTACGAGCAGTACTTC,CASSLAPGTYEQYF
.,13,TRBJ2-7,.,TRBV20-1,TGCAGTGCTAGAGATTGGGAGGTCAACGAGCAGTACTTC,CSARDWEVNEQYF
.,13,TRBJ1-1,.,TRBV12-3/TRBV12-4,TGTGCCAGCAGTCCCCAGGTTTTGTCCGAAGCTTTCTTT,CASSPQVLSEAFF
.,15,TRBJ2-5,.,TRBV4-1,TGCGCCAGCAGCCAAGAACCGCACTTTGTTGAGACCCAGTACTTC,CASSQEPHFVETQYF
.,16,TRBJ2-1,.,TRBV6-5,TGTGCCAGCAGTTCTTCACGGACAGAGACCCAAGAGACCCAGTTCTTC,CASSSSRTETQETQFF
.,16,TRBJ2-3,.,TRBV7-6,TGTGCCAGCAGCTTAGCGGGCGGGTTAAGCACAGATACGCAGTATTTT,CASSLAGGLSTDTQYF
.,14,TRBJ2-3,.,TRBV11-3,TGTGCCAGCAGCTCGGGGCAAGAGGCAGATACGCAGTATTTT,CASSSGQEADTQYF
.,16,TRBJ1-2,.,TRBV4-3,TGCGCCAGCAGCCAAGATCCTACAGGAGCTAACTGTGGCTACACCTTC,CASSQDPTGANCGYTF
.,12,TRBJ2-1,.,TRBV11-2,TGTGCCAGCAGCTTACAAACGGGTGAGCAGTTCTTC,CASSLQTGEQFF
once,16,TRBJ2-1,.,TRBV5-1,TGCGCCAGCAGCTTGGGGTTTCGGACAGATTACAATGAGCAGTTCTTC,CASSLGFRTDYNEQFF
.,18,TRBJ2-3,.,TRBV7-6,TGTGCCAGCAGCTTTATTGCGCTACCCCTACCAAGCACAGATACGCAGTATTTT,CASSFIALPLPSTDTQYF
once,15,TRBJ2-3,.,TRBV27,TGTGCCAGCAGTTTAAACACAGCGTCATCCGATACGCAGTATTTT,CASSLNTASSDTQYF
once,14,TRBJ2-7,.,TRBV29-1,TGCAGCGCCAAAGATGAGAATCACAGGTACGAGCAGTACTTC,CSAKDENHRYEQYF
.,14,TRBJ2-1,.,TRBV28,TGTGCCAGCAGTTTCGGGACCCACAGAGCCCTACAGTTCTTC,CASSFGTHRALQFF
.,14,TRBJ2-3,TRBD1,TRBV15,TGTGCCACCAGCGGGCGACAGGGGGCTGATACGCAGTATTTT,CATSGRQGADTQYF
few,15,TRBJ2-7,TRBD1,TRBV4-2,TGTGCCAGCAGCCCAACCCGACAGGGGGTCTACGAGCAGTACTTC,CASSPTRQGVYEQYF